This T cell receptor (beta chain) was observed in a study of blood T cell repertoires in COVID-19. Method: immunoSEQ multiplex PCR; TCRdb's copy keeps in-frame clones and lacks some. The sample consists of 350,000 to 500,000 clones, about 90% of them appearing once. One Seattle source followed patients from active infection through their disease course. The source material was peripheral blood. This receptor was obtained from a man between 18 and 35 years old with COVID-19, enrolled during active disease.

The CDR3 protein is CASSLGYTDTQYF. The CDR3, as DNA: TGTGCCAGCAGCTTAGGCTACACAGATACGCAGTATTTT. J is TRBJ2-3 and V is TRBV7-9, with D unclear. V was shortened by 1 base and J by 2 bases, with 4 bases between the two germline ends. The CDR3 extends over 13 amino acids. The V gene's germline CDR1 is SEHNR and CDR2 FQNEAQ (reference sequence).